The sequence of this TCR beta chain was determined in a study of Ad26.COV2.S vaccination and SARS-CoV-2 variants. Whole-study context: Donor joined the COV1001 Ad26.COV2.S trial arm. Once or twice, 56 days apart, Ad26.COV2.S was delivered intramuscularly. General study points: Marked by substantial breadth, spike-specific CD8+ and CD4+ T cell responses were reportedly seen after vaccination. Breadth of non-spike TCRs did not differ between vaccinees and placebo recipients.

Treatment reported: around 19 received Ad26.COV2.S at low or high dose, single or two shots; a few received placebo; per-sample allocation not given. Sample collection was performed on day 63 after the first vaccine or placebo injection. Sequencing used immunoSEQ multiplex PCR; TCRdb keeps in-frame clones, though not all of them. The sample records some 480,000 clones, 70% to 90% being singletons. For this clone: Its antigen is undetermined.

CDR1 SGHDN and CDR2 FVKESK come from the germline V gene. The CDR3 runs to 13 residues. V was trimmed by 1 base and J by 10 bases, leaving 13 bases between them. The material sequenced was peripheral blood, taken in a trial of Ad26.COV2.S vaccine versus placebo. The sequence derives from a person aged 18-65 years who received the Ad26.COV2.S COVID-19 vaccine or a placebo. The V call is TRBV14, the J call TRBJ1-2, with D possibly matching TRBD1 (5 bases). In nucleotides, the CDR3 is TGTGCCAGCAGCCAAGCCCAGAGTGGGACCTACACCTTC. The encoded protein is CASSQAQSGTYTF. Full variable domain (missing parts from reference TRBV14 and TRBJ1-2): EAGVTQFPSHSVIEKGQTVTLRCDPISGHDNLYWYRRVMGKEIKFLLHFVKESKQDESGMPNNRFLAERTGGTYSTLKVQPAELEDSGVYFCASSQAQSGTYTFGSGTRLTVV.